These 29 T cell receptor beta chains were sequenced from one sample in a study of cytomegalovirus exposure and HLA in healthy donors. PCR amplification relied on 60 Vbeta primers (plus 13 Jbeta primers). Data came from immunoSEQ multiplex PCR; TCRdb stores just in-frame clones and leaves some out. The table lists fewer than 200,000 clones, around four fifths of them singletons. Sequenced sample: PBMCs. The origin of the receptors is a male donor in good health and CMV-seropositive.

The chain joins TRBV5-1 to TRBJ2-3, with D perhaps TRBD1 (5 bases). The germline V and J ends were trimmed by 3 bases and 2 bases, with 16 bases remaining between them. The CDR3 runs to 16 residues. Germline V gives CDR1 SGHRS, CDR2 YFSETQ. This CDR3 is CASSSSRQRYTDTQYF. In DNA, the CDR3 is TGCGCCAGCAGCTCCTCGAGACAGAGATACACAGATACGCAGTATTTT.

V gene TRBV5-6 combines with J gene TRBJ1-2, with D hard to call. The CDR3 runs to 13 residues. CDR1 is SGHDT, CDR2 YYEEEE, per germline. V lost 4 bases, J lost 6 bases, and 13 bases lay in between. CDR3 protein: CASSVVARDGYTF. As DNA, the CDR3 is TGTGCCAGCAGCGTCGTGGCTAGAGATGGCTACACCTTC.

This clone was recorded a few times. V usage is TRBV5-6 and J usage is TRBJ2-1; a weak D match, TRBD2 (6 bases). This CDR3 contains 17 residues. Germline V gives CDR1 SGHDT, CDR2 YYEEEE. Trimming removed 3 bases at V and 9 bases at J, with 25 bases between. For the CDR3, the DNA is TGTGCCAGCAGCTGGGGGGTTGGTAGTATCGGTATCGGTGAGCAGTTCTTC. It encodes CASSWGVGSIGIGEQFF. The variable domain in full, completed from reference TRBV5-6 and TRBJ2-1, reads DAGVTQSPTHLIKTRGQQVTLRCSPKSGHDTVSWYQQALGQGPQFIFQYYEEEERQRGNFPDRFSGHQFPNYSSELNVNALLLGDSALYLCASSWGVGSIGIGEQFFGPGTRLTVL.

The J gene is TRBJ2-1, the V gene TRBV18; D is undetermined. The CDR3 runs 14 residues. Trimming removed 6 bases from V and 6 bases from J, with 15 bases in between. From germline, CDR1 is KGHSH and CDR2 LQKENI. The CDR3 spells CASSPGVSVNEQFF. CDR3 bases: TGTGCCAGCTCCCCTGGAGTTTCTGTCAATGAGCAGTTCTTC.

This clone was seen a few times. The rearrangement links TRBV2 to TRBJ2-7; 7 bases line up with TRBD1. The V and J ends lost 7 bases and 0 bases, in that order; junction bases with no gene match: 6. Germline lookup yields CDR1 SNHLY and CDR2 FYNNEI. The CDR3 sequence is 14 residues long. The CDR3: CASKKGQLSYEQYF. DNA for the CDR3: TGTGCCAGCAAAAAGGGACAGCTCTCCTACGAGCAGTACTTC.

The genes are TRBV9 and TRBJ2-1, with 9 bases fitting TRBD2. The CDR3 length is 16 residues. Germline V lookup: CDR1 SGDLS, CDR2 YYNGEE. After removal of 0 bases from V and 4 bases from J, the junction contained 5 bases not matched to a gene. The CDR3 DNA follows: TGTGCCAGCAGCGTAGTAGGCGGGGGGGGATACAATGAGCAGTTCTTC. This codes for CASSVVGGGGYNEQFF.

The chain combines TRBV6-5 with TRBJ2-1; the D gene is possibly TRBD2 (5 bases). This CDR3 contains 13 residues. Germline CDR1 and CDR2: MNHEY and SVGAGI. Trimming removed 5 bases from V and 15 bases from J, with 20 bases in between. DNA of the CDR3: TGTGCCAGCAGTACCGGACTCCGGGTTGGTTGGTTCTTC. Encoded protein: CASSTGLRVGWFF.

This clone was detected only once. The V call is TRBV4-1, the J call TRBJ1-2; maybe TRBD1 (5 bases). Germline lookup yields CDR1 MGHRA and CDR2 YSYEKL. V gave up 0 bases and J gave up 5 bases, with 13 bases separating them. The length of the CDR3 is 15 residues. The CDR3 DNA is TGCGCCAGCAGCCAAGAATCCCTACGGGGGTATGGCTACACCTTC. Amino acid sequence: CASSQESLRGYGYTF.

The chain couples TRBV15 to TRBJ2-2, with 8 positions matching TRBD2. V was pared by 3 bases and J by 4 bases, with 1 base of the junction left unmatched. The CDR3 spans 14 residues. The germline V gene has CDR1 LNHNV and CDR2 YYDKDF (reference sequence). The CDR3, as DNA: TGTGCCACCAGCAGCGGGGGGGCCACCGGGGAGCTGTTTTTT. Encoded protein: CATSSGGATGELFF. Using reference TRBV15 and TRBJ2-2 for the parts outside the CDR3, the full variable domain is DAMVIQNPRYQVTQFGKPVTLSCSQTLNHNVMYWYQQKSSQAPKLLFHYYDKDFNNEADTPDNFQSRRPNTSFCFLDIRSPGLGDTAMYLCATSSGGATGELFFGEGSRLTVL.

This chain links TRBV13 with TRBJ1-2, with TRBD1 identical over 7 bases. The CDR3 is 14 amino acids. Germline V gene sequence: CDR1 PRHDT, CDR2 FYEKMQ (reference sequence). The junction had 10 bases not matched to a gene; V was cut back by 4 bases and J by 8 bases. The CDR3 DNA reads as TGTGCCAGCAGCTCCCAGACAGGGCAGAGCGGCTACACCTTC. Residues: CASSSQTGQSGYTF. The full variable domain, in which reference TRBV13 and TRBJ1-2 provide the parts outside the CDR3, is AAGVIQSPRHLIKEKRETATLKCYPIPRHDTVYWYQQGPGQDPQFLISFYEKMQSDKGSIPDRFSAQQFSDYHSELNMSSLELGDSALYFCASSSQTGQSGYTFGSGTRLTVV.

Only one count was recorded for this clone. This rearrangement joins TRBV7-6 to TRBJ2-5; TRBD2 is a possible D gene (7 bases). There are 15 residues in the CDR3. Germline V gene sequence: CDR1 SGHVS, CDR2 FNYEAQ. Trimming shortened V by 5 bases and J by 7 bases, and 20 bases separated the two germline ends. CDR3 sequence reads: CASSPRGGGWGTQYF. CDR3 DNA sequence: TGTGCCAGCAGCCCCCGAGGGGGGGGCTGGGGGACCCAGTACTTC.

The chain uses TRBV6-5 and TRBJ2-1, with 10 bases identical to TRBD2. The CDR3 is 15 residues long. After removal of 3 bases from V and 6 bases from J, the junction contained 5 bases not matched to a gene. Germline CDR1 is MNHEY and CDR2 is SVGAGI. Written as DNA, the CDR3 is TGTGCCAGCAGTTATCGACTAGCGGGTCTCAATGAGCAGTTCTTC. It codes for CASSYRLAGLNEQFF.

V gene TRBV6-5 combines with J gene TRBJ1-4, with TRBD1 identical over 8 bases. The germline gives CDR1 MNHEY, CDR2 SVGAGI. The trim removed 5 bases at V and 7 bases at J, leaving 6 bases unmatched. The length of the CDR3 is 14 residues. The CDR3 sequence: CASSEGQGFEKLFF. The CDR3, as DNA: TGTGCCAGCAGTGAAGGACAGGGTTTTGAAAAACTGTTTTTT.

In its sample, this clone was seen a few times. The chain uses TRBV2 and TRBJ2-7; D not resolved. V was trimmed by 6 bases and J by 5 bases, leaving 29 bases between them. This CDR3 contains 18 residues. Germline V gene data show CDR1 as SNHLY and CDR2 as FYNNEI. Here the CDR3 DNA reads TGTGCCAGCAGGTTCTCGTCCCGAGAGGCTTCGGGTTACGACGAGCAGTACTTC. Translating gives CASRFSSREASGYDEQYF.

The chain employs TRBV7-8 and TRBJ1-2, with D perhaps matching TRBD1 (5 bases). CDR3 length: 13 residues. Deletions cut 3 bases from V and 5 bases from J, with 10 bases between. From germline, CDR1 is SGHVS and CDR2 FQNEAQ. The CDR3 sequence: CASSFQGVYGYTF. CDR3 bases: TGTGCCAGCAGCTTTCAGGGCGTGTATGGCTACACCTTC.

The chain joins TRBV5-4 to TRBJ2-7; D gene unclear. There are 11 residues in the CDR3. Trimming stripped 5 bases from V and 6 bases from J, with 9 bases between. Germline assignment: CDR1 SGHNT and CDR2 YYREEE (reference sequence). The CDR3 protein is CASSYLGEQYF. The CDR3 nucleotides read TGTGCCAGCAGTTATCTCGGCGAGCAGTACTTC.

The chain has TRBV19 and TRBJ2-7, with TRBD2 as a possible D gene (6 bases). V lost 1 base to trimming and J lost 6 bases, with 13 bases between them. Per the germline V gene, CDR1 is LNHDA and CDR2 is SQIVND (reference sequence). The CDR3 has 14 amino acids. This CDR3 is CASSIGWASAEQYF. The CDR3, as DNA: TGTGCCAGTAGTATAGGTTGGGCTAGCGCCGAGCAGTACTTC.

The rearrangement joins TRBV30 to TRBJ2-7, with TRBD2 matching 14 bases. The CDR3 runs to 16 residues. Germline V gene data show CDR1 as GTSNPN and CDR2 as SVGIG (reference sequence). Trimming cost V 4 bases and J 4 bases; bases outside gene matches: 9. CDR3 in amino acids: CAWTGFGTSGGYEQYF. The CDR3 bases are TGTGCCTGGACTGGATTCGGGACTAGCGGGGGTTACGAGCAGTACTTC.

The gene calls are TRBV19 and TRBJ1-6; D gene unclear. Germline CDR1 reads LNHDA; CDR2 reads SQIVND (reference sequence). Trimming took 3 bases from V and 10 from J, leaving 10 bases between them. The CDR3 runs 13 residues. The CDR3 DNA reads TGTGCCAGTAGTATGTCCGGTCACTCACCCCTCCACTTT. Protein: CASSMSGHSPLHF.

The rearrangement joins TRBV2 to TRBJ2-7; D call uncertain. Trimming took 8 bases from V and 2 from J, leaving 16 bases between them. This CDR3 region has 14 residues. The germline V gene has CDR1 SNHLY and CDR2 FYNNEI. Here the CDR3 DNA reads TGTGCCAGCCGCCCCCAGATAACAACCTACGAGCAGTACTTC. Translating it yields CASRPQITTYEQYF. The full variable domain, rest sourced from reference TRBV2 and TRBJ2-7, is EPEVTQTPSHQVTQMGQEVILRCVPISNHLYFYWYRQILGQKVEFLVSFYNNEISEKSEIFDDQFSVERPDGSNFTLKIRSTKLEDSAMYFCASRPQITTYEQYFGPGTRLTVT.

CDR3 sequence (DNA): TGTGCCAGCAGACCCGACAGGGCGAACACTGAAGCTTTCTTT. Protein sequence: CASRPDRANTEAFF. The J gene is TRBJ1-1, the V gene TRBV6-5, with 7 bases aligning to TRBD1. The CDR3 length is 14 residues. The ends lost 6 bases at V and 1 base at J; junction bases unmatched: 5. From germline, CDR1 is MNHEY and CDR2 SVGAGI.

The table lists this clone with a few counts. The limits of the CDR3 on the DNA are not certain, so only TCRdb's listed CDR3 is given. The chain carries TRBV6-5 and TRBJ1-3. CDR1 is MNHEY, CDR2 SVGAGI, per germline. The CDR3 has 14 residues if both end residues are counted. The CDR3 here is CASGGVGPGGTIYF.

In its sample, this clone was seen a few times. The CDR3 is CASSVGSSGNTIYF. CDR3 DNA: TGCGCCAGCAGCGTCGGTAGCTCTGGAAACACCATATATTTT. The V call is TRBV5-1, the J call TRBJ1-3; D not certain. The CDR3 spans 14 residues. V was shortened by 4 bases and J by 0 bases, with 8 bases between the two germline ends. Germline V gene lookup returns CDR1 SGHRS and CDR2 YFSETQ.

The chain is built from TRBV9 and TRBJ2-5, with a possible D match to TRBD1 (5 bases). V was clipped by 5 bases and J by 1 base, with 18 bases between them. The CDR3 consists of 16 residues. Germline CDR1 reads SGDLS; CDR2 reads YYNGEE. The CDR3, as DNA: TGTGCCAGCAGTTCCTCGAATAGGGGCCGCCAAGAGACCCAGTACTTC. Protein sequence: CASSSSNRGRQETQYF.

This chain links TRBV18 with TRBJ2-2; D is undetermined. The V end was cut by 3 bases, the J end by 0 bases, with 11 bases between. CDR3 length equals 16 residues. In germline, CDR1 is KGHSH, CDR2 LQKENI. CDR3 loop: CASSPLGGTNTGELFF. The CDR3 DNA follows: TGTGCCAGCTCACCTCTTGGCGGCACGAACACCGGGGAGCTGTTTTTT.

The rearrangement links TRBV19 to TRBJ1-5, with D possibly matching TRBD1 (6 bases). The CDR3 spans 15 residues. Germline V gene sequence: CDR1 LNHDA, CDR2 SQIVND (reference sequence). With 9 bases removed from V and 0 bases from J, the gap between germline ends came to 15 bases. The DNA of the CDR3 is TGTGCCAGCCAAGGACAGCTCTATAGCAATCAGCCCCAGCATTTT. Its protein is CASQGQLYSNQPQHF.

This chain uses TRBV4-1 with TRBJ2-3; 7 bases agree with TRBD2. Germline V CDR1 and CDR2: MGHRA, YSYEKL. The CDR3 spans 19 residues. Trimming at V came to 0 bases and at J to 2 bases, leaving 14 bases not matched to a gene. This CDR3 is CASSQDTAGVMQNTDTQYF. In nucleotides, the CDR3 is TGCGCCAGCAGCCAAGATACGGCGGGGGTGATGCAAAACACAGATACGCAGTATTTT.

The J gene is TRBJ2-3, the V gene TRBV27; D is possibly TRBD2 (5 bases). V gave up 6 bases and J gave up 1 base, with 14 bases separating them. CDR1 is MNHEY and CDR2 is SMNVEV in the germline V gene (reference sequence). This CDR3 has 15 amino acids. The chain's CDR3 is CASSLPGMGTDTQYF. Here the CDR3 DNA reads TGTGCCAGCAGCCTCCCGGGGATGGGCACAGATACGCAGTATTTT.

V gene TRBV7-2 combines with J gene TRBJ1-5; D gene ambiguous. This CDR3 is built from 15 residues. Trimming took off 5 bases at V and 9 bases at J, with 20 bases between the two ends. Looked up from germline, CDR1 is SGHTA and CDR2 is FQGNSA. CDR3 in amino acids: CASSPEPQMYLPQHF. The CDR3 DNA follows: TGTGCCAGCAGCCCAGAACCCCAGATGTATTTGCCCCAGCATTTT.